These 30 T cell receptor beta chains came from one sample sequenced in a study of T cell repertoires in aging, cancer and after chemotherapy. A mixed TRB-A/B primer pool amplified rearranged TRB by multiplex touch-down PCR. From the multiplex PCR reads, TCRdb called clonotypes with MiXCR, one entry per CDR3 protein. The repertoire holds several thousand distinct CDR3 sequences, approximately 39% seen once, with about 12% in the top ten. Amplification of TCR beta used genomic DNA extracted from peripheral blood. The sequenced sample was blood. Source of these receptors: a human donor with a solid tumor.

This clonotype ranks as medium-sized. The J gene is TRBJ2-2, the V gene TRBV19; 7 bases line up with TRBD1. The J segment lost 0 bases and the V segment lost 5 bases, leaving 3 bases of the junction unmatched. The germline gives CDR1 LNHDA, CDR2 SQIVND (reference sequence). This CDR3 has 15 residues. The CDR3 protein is CASSRQGANTGELFF. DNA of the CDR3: TGTGCCAGTAGTCGACAGGGCGCGAACACCGGGGAGCTGTTTTTT.

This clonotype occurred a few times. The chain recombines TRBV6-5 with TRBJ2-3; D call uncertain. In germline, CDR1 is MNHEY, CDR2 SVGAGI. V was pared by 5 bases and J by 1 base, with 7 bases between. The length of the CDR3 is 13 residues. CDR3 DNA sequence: TGTGCCAGCAGTCCGCCAGGCACAGATACGCAGTATTTT. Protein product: CASSPPGTDTQYF.

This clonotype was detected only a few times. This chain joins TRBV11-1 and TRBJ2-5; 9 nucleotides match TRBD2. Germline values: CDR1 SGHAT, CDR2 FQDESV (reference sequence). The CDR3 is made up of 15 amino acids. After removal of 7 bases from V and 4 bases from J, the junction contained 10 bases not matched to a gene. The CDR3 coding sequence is TGTGCCAGCACGGTTCGGAGCGGGAGGTTAGAGACCCAGTACTTC. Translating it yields CASTVRSGRLETQYF.

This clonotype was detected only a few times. CDR3 coding DNA: TGTGCCAGCAGTTACTCATTGTCCAGTTCCTACGAGCAGTACTTC. The encoded protein is CASSYSLSSSYEQYF. J is TRBJ2-7 and V is TRBV6-5; unclear D gene. V was clipped by 0 bases and J by 1 base, with 10 bases between them. Germline V CDR1 and CDR2: MNHEY, SVGAGI. This CDR3 is built from 15 residues.

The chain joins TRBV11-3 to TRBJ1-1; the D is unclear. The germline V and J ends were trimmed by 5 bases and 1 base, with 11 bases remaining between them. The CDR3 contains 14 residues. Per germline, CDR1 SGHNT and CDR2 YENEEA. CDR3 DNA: TGTGCCAGCAGCCCGCGGGAGAGGAACACTGAAGCTTTCTTT. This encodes CASSPRERNTEAFF.

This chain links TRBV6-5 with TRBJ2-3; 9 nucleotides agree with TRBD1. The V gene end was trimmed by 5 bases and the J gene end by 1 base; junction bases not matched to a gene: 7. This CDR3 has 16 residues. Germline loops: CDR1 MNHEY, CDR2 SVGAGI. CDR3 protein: CASSTYRGQGTDTQYF. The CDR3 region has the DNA TGTGCCAGCAGTACTTACAGGGGGCAAGGCACAGATACGCAGTATTTT.

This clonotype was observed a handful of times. The CDR3 nucleotides read TGTGCCAGCAGCGCTCAGGGGCCCCCGGGTAATGAGCAGTTCTTC. This gives the protein CASSAQGPPGNEQFF. The V gene is TRBV11-1, the J gene TRBJ2-1, with D maybe TRBD1 (6 bases). Germline CDR1 reads SGHAT; CDR2 reads FQDESV (reference sequence). The CDR3 is made up of 15 amino acids. Trimming pared 5 bases from V and 7 bases from J, leaving 18 bases between.

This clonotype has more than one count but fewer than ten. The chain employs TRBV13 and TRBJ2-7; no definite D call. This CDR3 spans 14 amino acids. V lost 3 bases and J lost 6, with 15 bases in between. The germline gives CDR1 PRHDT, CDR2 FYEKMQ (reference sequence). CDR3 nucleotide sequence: TGTGCCAGCAGCTTGACACGCCCCCCAAGCGAGCAGTACTTC. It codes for CASSLTRPPSEQYF.

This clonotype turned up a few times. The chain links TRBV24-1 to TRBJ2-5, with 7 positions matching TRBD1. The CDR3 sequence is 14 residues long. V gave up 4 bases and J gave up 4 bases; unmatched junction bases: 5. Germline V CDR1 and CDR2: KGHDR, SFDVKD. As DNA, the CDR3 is TGTGCCACCAGTGAACCGAACAGGGGAGAGACCCAGTACTTC. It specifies CATSEPNRGETQYF.

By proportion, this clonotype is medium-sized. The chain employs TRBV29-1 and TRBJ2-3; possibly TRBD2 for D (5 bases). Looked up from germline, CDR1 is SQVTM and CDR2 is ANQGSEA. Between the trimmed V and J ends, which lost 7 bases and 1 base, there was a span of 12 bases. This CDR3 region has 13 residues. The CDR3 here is CSAPVEGTDTQYF. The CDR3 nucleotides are TGCAGCGCCCCCGTGGAGGGCACAGATACGCAGTATTTT.

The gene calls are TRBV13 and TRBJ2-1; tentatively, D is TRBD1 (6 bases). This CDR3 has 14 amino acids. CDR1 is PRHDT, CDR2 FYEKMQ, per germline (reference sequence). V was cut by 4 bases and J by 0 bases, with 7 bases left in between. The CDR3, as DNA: TGTGCCAGCAGCTACAGGGTCTCCTACAATGAGCAGTTCTTC. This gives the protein CASSYRVSYNEQFF. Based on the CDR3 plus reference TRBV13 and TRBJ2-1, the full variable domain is AAGVIQSPRHLIKEKRETATLKCYPIPRHDTVYWYQQGPGQDPQFLISFYEKMQSDKGSIPDRFSAQQFSDYHSELNMSSLELGDSALYFCASSYRVSYNEQFFGPGTRLTVL.

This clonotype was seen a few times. The CDR3: CATSRVGNYGYTF. CDR3 in DNA: TGTGCCACCAGCAGAGTTGGGAACTATGGCTACACCTTC. J is TRBJ1-2 and V is TRBV15; no clear D gene. V gave up 1 base and J gave up 2 bases, with 5 bases separating them. The germline gives CDR1 LNHNV, CDR2 YYDKDF (reference sequence). The length of the CDR3 is 13 residues.

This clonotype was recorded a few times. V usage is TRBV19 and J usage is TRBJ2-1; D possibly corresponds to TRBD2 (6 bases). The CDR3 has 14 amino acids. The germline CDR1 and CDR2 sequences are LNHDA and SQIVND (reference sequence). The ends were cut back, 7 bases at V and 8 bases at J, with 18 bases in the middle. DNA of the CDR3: TGTGCCAGTATAAGAGCGGGCTCAAGCCATGAGCAGTTCTTC. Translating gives CASIRAGSSHEQFF.

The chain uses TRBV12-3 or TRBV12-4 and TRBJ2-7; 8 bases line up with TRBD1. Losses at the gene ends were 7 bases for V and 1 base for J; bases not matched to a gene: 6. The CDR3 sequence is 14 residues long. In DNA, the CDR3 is TGTGCCAGCAACACTTGGGACAGGTCCTACGAGCAGTACTTC. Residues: CASNTWDRSYEQYF.

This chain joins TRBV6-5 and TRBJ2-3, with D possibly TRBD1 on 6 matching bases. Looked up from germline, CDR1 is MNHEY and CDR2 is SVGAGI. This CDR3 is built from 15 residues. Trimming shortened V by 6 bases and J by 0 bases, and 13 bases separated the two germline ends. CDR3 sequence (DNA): TGTGCCAGCAGCAGAGGACAGCTTAGCACAGATACGCAGTATTTT. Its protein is CASSRGQLSTDTQYF.

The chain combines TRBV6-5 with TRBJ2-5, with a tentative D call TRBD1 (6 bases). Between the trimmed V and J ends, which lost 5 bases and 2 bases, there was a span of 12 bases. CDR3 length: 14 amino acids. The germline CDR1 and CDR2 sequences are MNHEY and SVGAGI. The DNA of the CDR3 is TGTGCCAGCAGTAACGCCGACAGGCAAGAGACCCAGTACTTC. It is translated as CASSNADRQETQYF.

The CDR3 sequence is CASSWGTYEQYF. CDR3 coding DNA: TGTGCCAGCAGCTGGGGGACCTACGAGCAGTACTTC. The chain couples TRBV11-3 to TRBJ2-7, with D perhaps matching TRBD1 or TRBD2 (5 bases each). The germline V gene encodes CDR1 SGHNT and CDR2 YENEEA. The germline V and J ends were trimmed by 4 bases and 2 bases, with 6 bases remaining between them. CDR3 size: 12 residues.

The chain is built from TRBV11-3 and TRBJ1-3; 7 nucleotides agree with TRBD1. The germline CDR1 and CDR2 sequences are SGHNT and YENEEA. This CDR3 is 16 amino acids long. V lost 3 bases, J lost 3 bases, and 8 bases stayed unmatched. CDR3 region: CASSFLRDSGGNTIYF. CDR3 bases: TGTGCCAGCAGCTTTCTCCGGGACAGTGGTGGAAACACCATATATTTT.

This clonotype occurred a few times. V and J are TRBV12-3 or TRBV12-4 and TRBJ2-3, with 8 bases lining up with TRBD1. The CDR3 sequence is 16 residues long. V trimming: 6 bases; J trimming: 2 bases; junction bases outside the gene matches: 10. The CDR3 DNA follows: TGTGCCAGCAGCACAGGACAGGGCTCCTTCACAGATACGCAGTATTTT. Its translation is CASSTGQGSFTDTQYF.

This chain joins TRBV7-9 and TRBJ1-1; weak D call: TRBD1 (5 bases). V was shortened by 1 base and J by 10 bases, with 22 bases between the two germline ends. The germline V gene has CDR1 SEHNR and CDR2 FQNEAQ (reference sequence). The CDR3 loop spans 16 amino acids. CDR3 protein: CASSLDGGRINLPAFF. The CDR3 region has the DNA TGTGCCAGCAGCTTAGACGGGGGAAGAATCAATCTTCCAGCTTTCTTT.

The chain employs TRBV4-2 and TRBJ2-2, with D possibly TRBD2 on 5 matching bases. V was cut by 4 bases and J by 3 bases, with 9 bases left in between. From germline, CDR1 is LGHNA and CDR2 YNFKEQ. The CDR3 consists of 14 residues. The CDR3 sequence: CASSRGLYTGELFF. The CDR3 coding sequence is TGTGCCAGCAGCCGTGGACTCTACACCGGGGAGCTGTTTTTT.

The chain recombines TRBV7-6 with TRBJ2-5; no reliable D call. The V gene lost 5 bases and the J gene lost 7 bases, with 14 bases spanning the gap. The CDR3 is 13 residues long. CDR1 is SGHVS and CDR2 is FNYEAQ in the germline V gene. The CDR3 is CASSHPVESTQYF. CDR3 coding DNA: TGTGCCAGCAGCCACCCGGTGGAGTCGACCCAGTACTTC.

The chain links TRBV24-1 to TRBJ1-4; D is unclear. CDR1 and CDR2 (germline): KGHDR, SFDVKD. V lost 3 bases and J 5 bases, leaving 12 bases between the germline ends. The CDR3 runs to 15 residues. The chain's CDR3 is CATSDTEAGNEKLFF. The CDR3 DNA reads TGTGCCACCAGTGATACAGAGGCGGGGAATGAAAAACTGTTTTTT.

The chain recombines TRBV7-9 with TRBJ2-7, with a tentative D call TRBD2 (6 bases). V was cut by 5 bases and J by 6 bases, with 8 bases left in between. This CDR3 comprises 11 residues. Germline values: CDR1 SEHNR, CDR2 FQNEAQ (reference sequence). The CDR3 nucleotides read TGTGCCAGCAGCGTCGGGGGCGAGCAGTACTTC. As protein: CASSVGGEQYF.

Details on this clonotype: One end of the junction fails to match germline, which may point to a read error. DNA for the CDR3: TGTGCCAACAGTTATTCTAGTTTCGGGACCCAGTATGGAGAAAAACTGTTTTTT. Translation gives CANSYSSFGTQYGEKLFF. The genes are TRBV6-5 and TRBJ1-4; a weak D match, TRBD1 (5 bases). Germline V gives CDR1 MNHEY, CDR2 SVGAGI. The CDR3 runs 18 residues.

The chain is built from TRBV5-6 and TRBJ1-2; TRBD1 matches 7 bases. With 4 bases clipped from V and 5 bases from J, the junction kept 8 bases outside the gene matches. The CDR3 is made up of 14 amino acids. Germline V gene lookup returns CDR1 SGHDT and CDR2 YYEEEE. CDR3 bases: TGTGCCAGCAGCCGGGGACAGCCATCGTATGGCTACACCTTC. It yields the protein CASSRGQPSYGYTF.

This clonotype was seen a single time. The CDR3 DNA reads as TGCGCCAGCAGCTTGGTGGGTATAGAGAATGAAGCTTTCTTT. Translating it yields CASSLVGIENEAFF. The chain recombines TRBV5-1 with TRBJ1-1; unclear D gene. V was pared by 0 bases and J by 7 bases, with 13 bases between. Per the germline V gene, CDR1 is SGHRS and CDR2 is YFSETQ. The CDR3 contains 14 residues.

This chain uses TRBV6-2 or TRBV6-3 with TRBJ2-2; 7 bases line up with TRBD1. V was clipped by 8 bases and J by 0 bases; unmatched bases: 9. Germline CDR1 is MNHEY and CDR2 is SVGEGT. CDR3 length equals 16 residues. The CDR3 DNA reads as TGTGCCAGCCTCCCCCCCGACAGGGCGAACACCGGGGAGCTGTTTTTT. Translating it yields CASLPPDRANTGELFF.

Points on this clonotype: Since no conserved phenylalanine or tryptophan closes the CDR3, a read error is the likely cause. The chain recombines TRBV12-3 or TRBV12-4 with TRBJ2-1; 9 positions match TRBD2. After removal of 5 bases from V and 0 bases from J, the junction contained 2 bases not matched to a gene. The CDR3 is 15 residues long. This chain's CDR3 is CASSLSGSSYNEQFY. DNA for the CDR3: TGTGCCAGCAGTCTTAGCGGGAGCTCCTACAATGAGCAGTTCTAC.

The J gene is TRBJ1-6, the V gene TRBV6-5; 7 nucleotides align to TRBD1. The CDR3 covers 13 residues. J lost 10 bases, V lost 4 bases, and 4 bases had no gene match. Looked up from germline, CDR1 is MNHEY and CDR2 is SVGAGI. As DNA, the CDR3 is TGTGCCAGCAGTTCAGGGGGAGGCTCACCCCTCCACTTT. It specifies CASSSGGGSPLHF.